This TCR beta chain was recovered during a study of graft-versus-host responses after intestinal transplantation. Across the whole study: Multivisceral, liver-intestinal, or isolated intestinal transplants were performed in recipients. Anti-thymocyte globulin induction, then tacrolimus and steroids for around 3 years, went to all recipients.

The CDR3 loop spans 15 amino acids. CDR1 KGHSH and CDR2 LQKENI come from the germline V gene. Trimming stripped 6 bases from V and 4 bases from J, with 15 bases between. The method was immunoSEQ multiplex PCR; TCRdb's version includes in-frame clones alone and lacks a portion of them. Here the sample spans some 86,000 clones, roughly 90% being singletons. Of note for this clone: Its specificity is unknown.

The source was unstimulated CD4+ T cells sorted from spleen or lymph node cells, collected before transplant. The rearrangement joins TRBV18 to TRBJ1-4; TRBD1 is a possible D gene (6 bases). The sequence was obtained from a human donor who was the organ donor for an intestinal transplant. As DNA, the CDR3 is TGTGCCAGCTCCGGACAGCGCCGAAGTAATGAAAAACTGTTTTTT. This encodes CASSGQRRSNEKLFF.